One and the same sample provided the 15 T cell receptor beta chains below, sequenced in a study of spatial heterogeneity in lung cancer. What these receptors recognize is not known. Time point described: sample taken at primary tumor resection. TCRdb re-called the 5' RACE reads through MiXCR, storing one row per CDR3 protein. Of fewer than 20,000 distinct CDR3 sequences listed, roughly 5% are singletons. The study's findings and limits: It was found that expanded intratumoral alpha and beta TCR counts tracked tumor mutation counts.

Specimen: lung tumor tissue, collected at surgery. These receptors were taken from a female donor with early-stage non-small cell lung cancer.

This clonotype was counted only a few times. This beta chain is an off-target read within a library intended for alpha chains, so its frequency means little. The rearrangement links TRBV5-1 to TRBJ2-1, with D perhaps given as TRBD1 or TRBD2 (5 bases each). From germline, CDR1 is SGHRS and CDR2 YFSETQ. This CDR3 is 16 amino acids long. The germline V and J ends were trimmed by 0 bases and 2 bases, with 12 bases remaining between them. The chain's CDR3 is CASSLDGGVTYNEQFF. The CDR3 DNA reads TGCGCCAGCAGCTTGGATGGGGGAGTGACCTACAATGAGCAGTTCTTC.

The sample holds many counts of this clonotype. This beta chain is an unintended read in a library built for alpha chains; its size means little. The V call is TRBV29-1, the J call TRBJ2-1, with 8 nucleotides matching TRBD2. Germline assignment: CDR1 SQVTM and CDR2 ANQGSEA. The CDR3 consists of 16 residues. J gave up 0 bases and V 5 bases, and 9 bases lay outside the gene matches. The CDR3 DNA is TGCAGCGTTCGACCTAGCGGGCCGAGCTCCTACAATGAGCAGTTCTTC. Amino acids: CSVRPSGPSSYNEQFF.

This clonotype was seen at least ten times. Within a library made for alpha chains, this beta chain is off target, and its count is uninformative. The gene calls are TRBV27 and TRBJ1-2; no clear D. In germline, CDR1 is MNHEY, CDR2 SMNVEV (reference sequence). The length of the CDR3 is 13 residues. Trimming cost V 2 bases and J 4 bases, with 8 bases left between them. CDR3 residues: CASSLTGPYGYTF. CDR3 DNA sequence: TGTGCCAGCAGTTTAACCGGACCCTATGGCTACACCTTC.

In its sample, this clonotype was seen a few times. The library was built for alpha chains, so this beta chain is an off-target read and its size means little. The V and J genes are TRBV7-6 and TRBJ2-1; D is unresolved. Germline CDR1 and CDR2: SGHVS and FNYEAQ. This CDR3 spans 12 amino acids. The V end was cut by 7 bases, the J end by 3 bases, with 7 bases between. This CDR3 reads CASTSVYNEQFF. For the CDR3, the DNA is TGTGCCAGCACTAGTGTCTACAATGAGCAGTTCTTC.

This clonotype showed up many times. This beta chain slipped into a library made for alpha chains as a stray read, so its size is not meaningful. The chain recombines TRBV28 with TRBJ2-1; D might be TRBD1 or TRBD2, each matching 6 bases. Germline V lookup: CDR1 MDHEN, CDR2 SYDVKM. Trimming took 6 bases from V and 4 from J, leaving 19 bases between them. CDR3 size: 16 residues. CDR3 in amino acids: CASRVRRDKPYNEQFF. The CDR3 DNA follows: TGTGCCAGCAGGGTTCGGAGGGACAAACCTTACAATGAGCAGTTCTTC.

By share, this clonotype ranks as medium-sized. This beta chain is a stray sequence in a library constructed for alpha chains; its clone size is not meaningful. V is TRBV14 and J is TRBJ2-1, with 7 bases aligning to TRBD2. The CDR3 length is 16 residues. The J segment lost 4 bases and the V segment lost 1 base, leaving 7 bases of the junction unmatched. Germline CDR1 and CDR2: SGHDN and FVKESK. The CDR3 sequence: CASSQVAGASYNEQFF. The CDR3 nucleotides are TGTGCCAGCAGCCAAGTCGCGGGAGCGTCGTACAATGAGCAGTTCTTC.

This clonotype was picked up many times. This beta chain appears as a stray read in a library generated for alpha chains; its size is not informative. J is TRBJ2-7 and V is TRBV11-2; D is perhaps TRBD1 (6 bases). Between the trimmed V and J ends, which lost 1 base and 2 bases, there was a span of 9 bases. This CDR3 has 14 amino acids. Germline V gene data show CDR1 as SGHAT and CDR2 as FQNNGV. The CDR3 region has the DNA TGTGCCAGCAGCTTAGCGCAGGGGCCCTACGAGCAGTACTTC. This sequence encodes CASSLAQGPYEQYF. The variable domain in full, completed from reference TRBV11-2 and TRBJ2-7, reads EAGVAQSPRYKIIEKRQSVAFWCNPISGHATLYWYQQILGQGPKLLIQFQNNGVVDDSQLPKDRFSAERLKGVDSTLKIQPAKLEDSAVYLCASSLAQGPYEQYFGPGTRLTVT.

This clonotype was counted many times. Found in a library prepared for alpha chains, this beta chain is an off-target read, and its abundance has little meaning. The rearrangement links TRBV28 to TRBJ2-3; 7 nucleotides agree with TRBD2. The CDR3 has 15 amino acids. After removal of 3 bases from V and 3 bases from J, the junction contained 6 bases not matched to a gene. The germline CDR1 and CDR2 sequences are MDHEN and SYDVKM. In DNA, the CDR3 is TGTGCCAGCAGTTTTGCCGGGAGGACTACAGATACGCAGTATTTT. Its protein product is CASSFAGRTTDTQYF.

There are many counts of this clonotype. This beta chain turned up in a library designed for alpha chains; as an off-target read, its abundance says little. The chain has TRBV2 and TRBJ2-2, with a weak D call TRBD2 (6 bases). Germline V lookup: CDR1 SNHLY, CDR2 FYNNEI. The CDR3 is made up of 14 amino acids. With 9 bases removed from V and 0 bases from J, the gap between germline ends came to 11 bases. This chain's CDR3 is CASLWRANTGELFF. The CDR3 bases are TGTGCCAGTCTTTGGAGGGCGAACACCGGGGAGCTGTTTTTT.

The sample holds many counts of this clonotype. This beta chain is an off-target read within a library intended for alpha chains, so its frequency means little. The CDR3 region has the DNA TGTGCCAGCAGCGTAGAGGGGGGGAGCACAGATACGCAGTATTTT. It yields the protein CASSVEGGSTDTQYF. This rearrangement joins TRBV9 to TRBJ2-3, with D tentatively TRBD2 (7 bases). The CDR3 contains 15 residues. Germline CDR1 and CDR2: SGDLS and YYNGEE. V gave up 0 bases and J gave up 0 bases, with 8 bases separating them.

Many counts were recorded for this clonotype. This beta chain is off target for a library built for alpha chains, so its abundance means little. The V call is TRBV5-4, the J call TRBJ2-7, with 9 bases identical to TRBD1. The V gene end was trimmed by 4 bases and the J gene end by 1 base; junction bases not matched to a gene: 3. Germline-derived CDR1 and CDR2 are SGHNT and YYREEE (reference sequence). The CDR3 loop spans 14 amino acids. CDR3: CASSPGQGSYEQYF. In DNA form, the CDR3 reads TGTGCCAGCAGCCCAGGACAGGGGTCCTACGAGCAGTACTTC. The full variable domain, completed using reference TRBV5-4 and TRBJ2-7, is ETGVTQSPTHLIKTRGQQVTLRCSSQSGHNTVSWYQQALGQGPQFIFQYYREEENGRGNFPPRFSGLQFPNYSSELNVNALELDDSALYLCASSPGQGSYEQYFGPGTRLTVT.

This clonotype was picked up many times. Because the library targeted alpha chains, this beta chain is an off-target read whose size means little. The chain links TRBV7-2 to TRBJ2-5, with 9 bases matching TRBD2. This CDR3 is built from 16 residues. CDR1 is SGHTA and CDR2 is FQGNSA in the germline V gene. Unmatched junction bases numbered 7, after V lost 3 bases and J lost 2 bases. CDR3 in amino acids: CASSLLAGTFQETQYF. The DNA of the CDR3 is TGTGCCAGCAGCTTGCTAGCGGGAACTTTTCAAGAGACCCAGTACTTC.

This clonotype was detected a few times. Found in a library prepared for alpha chains, this beta chain is an off-target read, and its abundance has little meaning. The chain uses TRBV20-1 and TRBJ2-3; either TRBD1 or TRBD2 may fit D (5 bases each). V lost 6 bases and J lost 1, with 14 bases in between. Germline V CDR1 and CDR2: DFQATT, SNEGSKA (reference sequence). This CDR3 has 14 amino acids. The CDR3 protein is CSATGTSGTDTQYF. The CDR3 region has the DNA TGCAGTGCAACCGGGACCTCCGGCACAGATACGCAGTATTTT.

As to this clonotype: Little can be read into the size of this beta chain, an off-target read in a library designed for alpha chains. This chain links TRBV7-9 with TRBJ1-2; 8 bases map to TRBD1. The CDR3 loop spans 13 amino acids. V lost 5 bases to trimming and J lost 8 bases; unmatched junction nucleotides: 7. Germline assignment: CDR1 SEHNR and CDR2 FQNEAQ (reference sequence). In nucleotides, the CDR3 is TGTGCCAGCAGCCCGACAGGGGCGGAGGGCTACACCTTC. It specifies CASSPTGAEGYTF.

With regard to this clonotype: Little can be read into the size of this beta chain, an off-target read in a library designed for alpha chains. The DNA for the CDR3 is TGCATCAGCAGCCATCCCCCCAGGGGGCGAGAAATTAGCTATGGCTACACCTTC. Protein: CISSHPPRGREISYGYTF. The chain has TRBV1 and TRBJ1-2; the table names TRBD1, a call not compared with the DNA. TRBV1 is labeled a pseudogene. The CDR3 is made up of 18 amino acids.